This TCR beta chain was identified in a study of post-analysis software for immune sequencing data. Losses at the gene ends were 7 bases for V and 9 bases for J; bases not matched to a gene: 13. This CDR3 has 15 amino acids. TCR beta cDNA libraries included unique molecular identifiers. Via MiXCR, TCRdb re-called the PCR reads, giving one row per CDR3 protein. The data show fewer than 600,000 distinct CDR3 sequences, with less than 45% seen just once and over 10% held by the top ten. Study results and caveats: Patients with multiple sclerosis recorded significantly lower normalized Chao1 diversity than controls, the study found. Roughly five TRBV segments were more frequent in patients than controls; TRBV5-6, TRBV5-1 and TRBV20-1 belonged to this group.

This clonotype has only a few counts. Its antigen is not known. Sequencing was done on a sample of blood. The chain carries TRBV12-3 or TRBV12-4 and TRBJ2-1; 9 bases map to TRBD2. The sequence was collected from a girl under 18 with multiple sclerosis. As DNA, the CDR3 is TGTGCCAGCACCCACGGGACTAGCAACTTGGGTGAGCAGTTCTTC. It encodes CASTHGTSNLGEQFF.